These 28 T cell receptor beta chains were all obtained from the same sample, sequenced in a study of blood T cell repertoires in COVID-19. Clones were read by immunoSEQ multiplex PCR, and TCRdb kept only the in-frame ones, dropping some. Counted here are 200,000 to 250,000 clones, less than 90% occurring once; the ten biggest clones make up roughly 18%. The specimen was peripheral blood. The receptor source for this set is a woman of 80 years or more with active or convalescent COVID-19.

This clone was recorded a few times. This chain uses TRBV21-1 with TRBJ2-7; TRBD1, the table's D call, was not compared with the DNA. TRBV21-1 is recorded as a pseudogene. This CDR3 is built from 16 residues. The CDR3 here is CASSKSSGTGDYEQYF. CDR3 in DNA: TGTGCCAGCAGCAAATCTTCCGGGACAGGGGACTACGAGCAGTACTTC.

This CDR3 reads CASSPPGVNTEAFF. The CDR3 coding sequence is TGTGCCAGCAGCCCCCCGGGGGTGAACACTGAAGCTTTCTTT. The V gene is TRBV5-4, the J gene TRBJ1-1; a possible D gene is TRBD1 (5 bases). Trimming removed 4 bases from V and 0 bases from J, with 10 bases in between. Germline V gives CDR1 SGHNT, CDR2 YYREEE (reference sequence). This CDR3 is built from 14 residues.

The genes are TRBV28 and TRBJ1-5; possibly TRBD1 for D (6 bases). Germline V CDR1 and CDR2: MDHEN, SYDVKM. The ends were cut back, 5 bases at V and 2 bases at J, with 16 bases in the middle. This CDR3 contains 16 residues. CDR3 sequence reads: CASSLQGSGRNQPQHF. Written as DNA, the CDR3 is TGTGCCAGCAGTCTGCAGGGGTCAGGGCGCAATCAGCCCCAGCATTTT.

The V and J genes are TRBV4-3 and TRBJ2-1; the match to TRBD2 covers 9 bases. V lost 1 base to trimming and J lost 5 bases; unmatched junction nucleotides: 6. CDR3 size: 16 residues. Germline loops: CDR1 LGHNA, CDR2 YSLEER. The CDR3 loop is CASSQGSGGGHNEQFF. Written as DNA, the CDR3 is TGCGCCAGCAGCCAAGGTAGCGGGGGAGGTCACAATGAGCAGTTCTTC.

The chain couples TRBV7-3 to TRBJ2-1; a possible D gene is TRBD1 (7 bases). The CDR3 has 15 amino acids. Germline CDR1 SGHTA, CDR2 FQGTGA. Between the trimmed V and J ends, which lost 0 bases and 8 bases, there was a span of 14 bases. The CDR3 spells CASSLTGRGEDEQFF. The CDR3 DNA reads TGTGCCAGCAGCTTAACCGGCAGGGGGGAAGATGAGCAGTTCTTC.

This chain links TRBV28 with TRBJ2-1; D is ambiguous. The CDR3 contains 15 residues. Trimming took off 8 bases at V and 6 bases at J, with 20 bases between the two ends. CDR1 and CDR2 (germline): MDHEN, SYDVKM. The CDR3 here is CASPPSSHFGNEQFF. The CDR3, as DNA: TGTGCCAGCCCTCCGAGTAGTCATTTCGGCAATGAGCAGTTCTTC.

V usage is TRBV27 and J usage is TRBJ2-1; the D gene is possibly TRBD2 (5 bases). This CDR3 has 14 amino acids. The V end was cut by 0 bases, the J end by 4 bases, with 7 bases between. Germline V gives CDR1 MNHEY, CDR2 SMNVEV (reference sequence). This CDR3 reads CASSLSTGYNEQFF. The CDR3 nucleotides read TGTGCCAGCAGTTTATCGACGGGGTACAATGAGCAGTTCTTC.

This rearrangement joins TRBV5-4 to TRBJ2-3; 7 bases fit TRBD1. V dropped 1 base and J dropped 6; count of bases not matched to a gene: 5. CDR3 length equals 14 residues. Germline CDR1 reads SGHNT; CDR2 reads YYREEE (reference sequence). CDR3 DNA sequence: TGTGCCAGCAGCTTGCGAGGGGGCGCCGATACGCAGTATTTT. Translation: CASSLRGGADTQYF. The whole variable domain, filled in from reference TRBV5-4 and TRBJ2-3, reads ETGVTQSPTHLIKTRGQQVTLRCSSQSGHNTVSWYQQALGQGPQFIFQYYREEENGRGNFPPRFSGLQFPNYSSELNVNALELDDSALYLCASSLRGGADTQYFGPGTRLTVL.

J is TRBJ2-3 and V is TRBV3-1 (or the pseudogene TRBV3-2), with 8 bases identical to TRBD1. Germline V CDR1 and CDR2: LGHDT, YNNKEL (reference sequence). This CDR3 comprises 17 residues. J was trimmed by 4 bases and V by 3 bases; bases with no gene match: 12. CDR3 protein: CASSHYQHRGRSDTQYF. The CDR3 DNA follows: TGTGCCAGCAGCCACTACCAGCACAGGGGGAGGTCAGATACGCAGTATTTT.

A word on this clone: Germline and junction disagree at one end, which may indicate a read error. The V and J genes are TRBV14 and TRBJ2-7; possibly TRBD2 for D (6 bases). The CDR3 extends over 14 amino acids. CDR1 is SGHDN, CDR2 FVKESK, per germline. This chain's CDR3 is CASSQVGSGYVQYF. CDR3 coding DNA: TGTGCCAGCAGCCAAGTCGGTAGCGGCTACGTGCAGTACTTC. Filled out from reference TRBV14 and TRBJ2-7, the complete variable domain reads EAGVTQFPSHSVIEKGQTVTLRCDPISGHDNLYWYRRVMGKEIKFLLHFVKESKQDESGMPNNRFLAERTGGTYSTLKVQPAELEDSGVYFCASSQVGSGYVQYFGPGTRLTVT.

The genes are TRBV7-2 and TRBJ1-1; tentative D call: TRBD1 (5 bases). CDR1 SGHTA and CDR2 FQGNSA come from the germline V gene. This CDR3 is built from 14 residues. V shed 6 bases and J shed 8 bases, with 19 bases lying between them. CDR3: CASSPWGRAQEAFF. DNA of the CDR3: TGTGCCAGCAGTCCATGGGGCCGGGCACAAGAAGCTTTCTTT.

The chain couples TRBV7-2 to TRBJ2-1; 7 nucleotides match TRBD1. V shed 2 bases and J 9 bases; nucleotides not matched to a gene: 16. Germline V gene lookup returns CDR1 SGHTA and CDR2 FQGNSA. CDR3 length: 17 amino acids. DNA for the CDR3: TGTGCCAGCAGCTTAAGGGGGCCGCGGACTTTCTTGGGTGAGCAGTTCTTC. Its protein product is CASSLRGPRTFLGEQFF.

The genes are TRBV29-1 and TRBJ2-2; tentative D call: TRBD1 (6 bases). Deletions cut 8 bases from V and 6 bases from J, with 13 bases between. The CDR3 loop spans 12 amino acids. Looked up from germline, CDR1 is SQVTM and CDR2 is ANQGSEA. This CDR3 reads CSHTGFPGELFF. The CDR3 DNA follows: TGCAGCCATACAGGGTTCCCCGGGGAGCTGTTTTTT.

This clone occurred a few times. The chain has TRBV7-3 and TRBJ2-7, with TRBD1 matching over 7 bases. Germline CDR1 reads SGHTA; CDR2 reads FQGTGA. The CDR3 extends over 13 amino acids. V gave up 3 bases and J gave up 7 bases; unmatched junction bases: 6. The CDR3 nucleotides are TGTGCCAGCAGCTTGGACAGGTCCGCGGAGCAGTACTTC. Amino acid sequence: CASSLDRSAEQYF.

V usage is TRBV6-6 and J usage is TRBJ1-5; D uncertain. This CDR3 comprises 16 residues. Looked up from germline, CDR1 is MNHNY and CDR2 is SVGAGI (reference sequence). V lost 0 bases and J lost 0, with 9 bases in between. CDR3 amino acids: CASSYSSGYSNQPQHF. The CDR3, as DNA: TGTGCCAGCAGTTACTCGAGCGGGTATAGCAATCAGCCCCAGCATTTT.

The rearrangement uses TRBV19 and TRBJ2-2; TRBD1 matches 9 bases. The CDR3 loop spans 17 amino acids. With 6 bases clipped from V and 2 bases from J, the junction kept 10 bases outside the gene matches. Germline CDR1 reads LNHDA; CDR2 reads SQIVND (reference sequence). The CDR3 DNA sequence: TGTGCCAGTAGCACCTCCGGGACAGGGCGAAACACCGGGGAGCTGTTTTTT. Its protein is CASSTSGTGRNTGELFF.

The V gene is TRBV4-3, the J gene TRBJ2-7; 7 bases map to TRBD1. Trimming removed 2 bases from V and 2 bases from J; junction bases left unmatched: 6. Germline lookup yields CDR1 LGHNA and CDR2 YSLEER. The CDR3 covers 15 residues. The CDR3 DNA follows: TGCGCCAGCAGCCAACGACAGGGTGGCCCCTACGAGCAGTACTTC. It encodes CASSQRQGGPYEQYF.

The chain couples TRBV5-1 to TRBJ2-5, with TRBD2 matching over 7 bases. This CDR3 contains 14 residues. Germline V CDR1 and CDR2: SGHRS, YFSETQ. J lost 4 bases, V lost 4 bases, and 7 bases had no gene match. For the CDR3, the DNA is TGCGCCAGCAGCCTCATCGGGGGGAGAGAGACCCAGTACTTC. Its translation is CASSLIGGRETQYF.

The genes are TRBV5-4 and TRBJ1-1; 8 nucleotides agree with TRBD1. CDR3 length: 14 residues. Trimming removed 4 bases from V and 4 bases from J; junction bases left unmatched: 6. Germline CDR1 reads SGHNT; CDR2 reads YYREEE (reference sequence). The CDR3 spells CASSEQGGATEAFF. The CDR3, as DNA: TGTGCCAGCAGCGAACAGGGGGGGGCCACTGAAGCTTTCTTT.

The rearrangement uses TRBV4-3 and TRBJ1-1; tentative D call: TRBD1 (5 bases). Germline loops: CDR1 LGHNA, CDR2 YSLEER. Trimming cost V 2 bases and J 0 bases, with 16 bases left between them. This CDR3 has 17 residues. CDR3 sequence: CASSQITEQVLNTEAFF. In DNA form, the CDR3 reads TGCGCCAGCAGCCAAATCACTGAACAGGTACTGAACACTGAAGCTTTCTTT.

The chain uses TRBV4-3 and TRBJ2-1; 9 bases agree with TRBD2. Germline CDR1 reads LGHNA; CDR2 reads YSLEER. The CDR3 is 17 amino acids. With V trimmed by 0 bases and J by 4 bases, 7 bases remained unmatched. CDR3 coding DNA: TGCGCCAGCAGCCAAGATCACCCTAGCGGGATTTACAATGAGCAGTTCTTC. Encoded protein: CASSQDHPSGIYNEQFF.

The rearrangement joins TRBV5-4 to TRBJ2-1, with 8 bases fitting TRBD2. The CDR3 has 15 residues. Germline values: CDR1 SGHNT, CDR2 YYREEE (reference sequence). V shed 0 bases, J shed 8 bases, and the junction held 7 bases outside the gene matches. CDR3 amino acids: CASSLAFGGGYEQFF. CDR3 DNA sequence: TGTGCCAGCAGCTTGGCGTTCGGGGGGGGGTATGAGCAGTTCTTC.

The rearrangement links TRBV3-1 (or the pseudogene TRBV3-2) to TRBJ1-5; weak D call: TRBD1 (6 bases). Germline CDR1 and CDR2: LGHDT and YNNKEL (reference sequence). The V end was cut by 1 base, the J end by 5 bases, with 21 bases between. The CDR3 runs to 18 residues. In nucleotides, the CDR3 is TGTGCCAGCAGCCAAGCCAAAGCCTCCACAGGGAAGGATCAGCCCCAGCATTTT. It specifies CASSQAKASTGKDQPQHF.

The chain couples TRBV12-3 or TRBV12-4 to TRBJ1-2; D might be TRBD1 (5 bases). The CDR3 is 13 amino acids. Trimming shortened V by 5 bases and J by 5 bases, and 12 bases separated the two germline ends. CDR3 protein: CASSPGTEYGYTF. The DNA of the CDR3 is TGTGCCAGCAGTCCCGGGACTGAATATGGCTACACCTTC.

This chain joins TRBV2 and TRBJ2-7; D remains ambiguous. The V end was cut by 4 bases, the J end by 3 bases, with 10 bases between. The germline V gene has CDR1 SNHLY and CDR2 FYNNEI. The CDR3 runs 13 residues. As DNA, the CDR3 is TGTGCCAGCAGTGCTGGGCGTGGCTACGAGCAGTACTTC. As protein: CASSAGRGYEQYF.

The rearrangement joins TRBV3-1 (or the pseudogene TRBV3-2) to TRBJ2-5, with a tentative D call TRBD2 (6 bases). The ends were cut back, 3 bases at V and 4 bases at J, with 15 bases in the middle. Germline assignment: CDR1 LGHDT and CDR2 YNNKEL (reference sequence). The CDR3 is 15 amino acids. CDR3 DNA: TGTGCCAGCAGCCAGAAAACGACTAGGGGAGAGACCCAGTACTTC. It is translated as CASSQKTTRGETQYF.

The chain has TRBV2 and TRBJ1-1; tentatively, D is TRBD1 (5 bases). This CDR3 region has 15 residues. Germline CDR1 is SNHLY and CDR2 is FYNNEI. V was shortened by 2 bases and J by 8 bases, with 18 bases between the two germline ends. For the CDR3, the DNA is TGTGCCAGCAGTGAAACGTCGGGGGGGAGAGCGGAAGCTTTCTTT. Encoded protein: CASSETSGGRAEAFF.

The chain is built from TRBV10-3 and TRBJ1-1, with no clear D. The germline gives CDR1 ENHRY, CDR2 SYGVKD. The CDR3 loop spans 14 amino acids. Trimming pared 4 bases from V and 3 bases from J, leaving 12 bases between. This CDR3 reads CAISGSRGDTEAFF. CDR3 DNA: TGTGCCATCAGTGGAAGCCGGGGAGACACTGAAGCTTTCTTT.